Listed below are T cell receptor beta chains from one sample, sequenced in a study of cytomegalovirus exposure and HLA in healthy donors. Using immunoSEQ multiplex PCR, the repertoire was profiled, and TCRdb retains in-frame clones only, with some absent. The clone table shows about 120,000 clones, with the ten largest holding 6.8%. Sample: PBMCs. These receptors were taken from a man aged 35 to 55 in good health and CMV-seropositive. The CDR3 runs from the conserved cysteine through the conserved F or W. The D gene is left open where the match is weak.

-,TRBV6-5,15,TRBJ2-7,TGTGCCAGCAGTGTCACAGTCATGAGCTCCTACGAGCAGTACTTC,CASSVTVMSSYEQYF
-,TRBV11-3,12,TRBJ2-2,TGTGCCAGCAGCAGGCAGGACGGGGAGCTGTTTTTT,CASSRQDGELFF
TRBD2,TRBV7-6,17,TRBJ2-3,TGTGCCAGCAGCTCGACTAGCGGGAGCTCTAGCACAGATACGCAGTATTTT,CASSSTSGSSSTDTQYF
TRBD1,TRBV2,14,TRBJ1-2,TGTGCCAGCGAGATCGGACAGGAAGTCAGGGGCTACACCTTC,CASEIGQEVRGYTF
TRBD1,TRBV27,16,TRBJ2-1,TGTGCCAGCAGTTTTTATCGGACAGGGACCTACAATGAGCAGTTCTTC,CASSFYRTGTYNEQFF
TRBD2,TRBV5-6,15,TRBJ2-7,TGTGCCAGCAGCCCAAAGCGGGAGGGCCGCTACGAGCAGTACTTC,CASSPKREGRYEQYF
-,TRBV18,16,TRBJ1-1,TGTGCCAGCTCACCGGGTCGTTCGGCAGGGAGGGCTGAAGCTTTCTTT,CASSPGRSAGRAEAFF
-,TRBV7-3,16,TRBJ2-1,TGTGCCAGCAGCTTGGCCCCAACGGGCGACTACAATGAGCAATTCTTC,CASSLAPTGDYNEQFF
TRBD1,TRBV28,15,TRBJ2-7,TGTGCCAGCAGTGCAACCGGGACAGGGGCCTACGAGCAGTACTTC,CASSATGTGAYEQYF
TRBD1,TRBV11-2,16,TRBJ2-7,TGTGCCAGCAGCTTAGGGGACAGCCTACTATCCTACGAGCAGTACTTC,CASSLGDSLLSYEQYF
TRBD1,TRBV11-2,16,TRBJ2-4,TGTGCCAGCAGCTTAGTCTTAACGACAGGGGAAAACATTCAGTACTTC,CASSLVLTTGENIQYF
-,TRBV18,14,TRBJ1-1,TGTGCCAGCTCACGACTTCAGGGAAGCACTGAAGCTTTCTTT,CASSRLQGSTEAFF
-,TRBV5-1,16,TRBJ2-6,TGCGCCAGCAGCTTGTTCCCGATAGCCGGGGCCAACGTCCTGACTTTC,CASSLFPIAGANVLTF
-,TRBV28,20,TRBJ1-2,TGTGCCAGCAGCGCCAGGCCAGGTGTTATGGGAGGGGGTTTTCTGCATGGCTACACCTTC,CASSARPGVMGGGFLHGYTF
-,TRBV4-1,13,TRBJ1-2,TGCGCCAGCAGCCAAGAGAGTAACTATGGCTACACCTTC,CASSQESNYGYTF
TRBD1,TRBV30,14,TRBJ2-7,TGTGCCTGGAGTGCCGACAGGGAAGACTACGAGCAGTACTTC,CAWSADREDYEQYF
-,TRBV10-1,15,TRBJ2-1,TGCGCCAGCAGTGATTCCAGTCAACCCTACAATGAGCAGTTCTTC,CASSDSSQPYNEQFF
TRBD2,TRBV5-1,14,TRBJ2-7,TGCGCCAGCCAGAGACTAGCGGGGTCCTACGAGCAGTACTTC,CASQRLAGSYEQYF
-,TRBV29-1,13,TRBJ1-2,TGCAGCGTTGGGCAGGTACTAGGCAAAGGCTACACCTTC,CSVGQVLGKGYTF
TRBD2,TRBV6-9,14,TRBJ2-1,TGTGCCAACCGTAGCGGGACCCCAGACAATGAGCAGTTCTTC,CANRSGTPDNEQFF
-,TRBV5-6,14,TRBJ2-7,TGTGCCAGCAGGCTAGCAGGCGGTACCTACGAGCAGTACTTC,CASRLAGGTYEQYF
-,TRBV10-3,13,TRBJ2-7,TGTGCCATCAGTGGGGTCGGAGCCTACGAGCAGTACTTC,CAISGVGAYEQYF
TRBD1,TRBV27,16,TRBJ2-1,TGTGCCAGCATTAAGATGGTTGGGACAGGGTACAACGAGCAGTTCTTC,CASIKMVGTGYNEQFF